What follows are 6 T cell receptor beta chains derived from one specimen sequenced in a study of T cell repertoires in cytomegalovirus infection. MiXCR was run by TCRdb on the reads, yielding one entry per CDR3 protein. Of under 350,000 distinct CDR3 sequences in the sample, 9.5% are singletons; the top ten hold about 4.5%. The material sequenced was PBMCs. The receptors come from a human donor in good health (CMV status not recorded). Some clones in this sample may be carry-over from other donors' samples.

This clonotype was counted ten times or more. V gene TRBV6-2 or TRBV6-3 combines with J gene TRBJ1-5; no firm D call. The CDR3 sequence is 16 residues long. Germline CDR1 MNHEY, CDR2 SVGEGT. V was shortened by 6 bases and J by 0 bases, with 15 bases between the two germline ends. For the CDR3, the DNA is TGTGCCAGCAGAAGCAATTCGGAAGCTAGCAATCAGCCCCAGCATTTT. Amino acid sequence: CASRSNSEASNQPQHF.

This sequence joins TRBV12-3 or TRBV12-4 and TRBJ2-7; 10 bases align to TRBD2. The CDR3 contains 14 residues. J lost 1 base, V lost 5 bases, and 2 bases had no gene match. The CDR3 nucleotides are TGTGCCAGCAGTAGCGGGGGGGGATCCTACGAGCAGTACTTC. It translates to CASSSGGGSYEQYF.

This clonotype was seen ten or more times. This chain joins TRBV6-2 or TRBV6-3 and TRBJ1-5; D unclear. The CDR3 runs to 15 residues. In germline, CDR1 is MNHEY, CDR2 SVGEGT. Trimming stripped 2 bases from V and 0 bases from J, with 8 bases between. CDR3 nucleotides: TGTGCCAGCAGTTACCAGGTTCATAGCAATCAGCCCCAGCATTTT. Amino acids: CASSYQVHSNQPQHF.

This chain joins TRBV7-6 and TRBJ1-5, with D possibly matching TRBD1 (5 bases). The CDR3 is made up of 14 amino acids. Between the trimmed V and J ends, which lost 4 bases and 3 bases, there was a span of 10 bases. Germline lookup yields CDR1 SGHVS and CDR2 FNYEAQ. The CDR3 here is CASSSGASNQPQHF. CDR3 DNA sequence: TGTGCCAGCAGCTCTGGGGCTTCCAATCAGCCCCAGCATTTT.

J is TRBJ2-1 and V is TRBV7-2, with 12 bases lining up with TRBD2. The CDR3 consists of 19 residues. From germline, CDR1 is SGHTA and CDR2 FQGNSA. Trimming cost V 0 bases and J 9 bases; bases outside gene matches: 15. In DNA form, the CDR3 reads TGTGCCAGCAGCTTAGCGCATGGGCTAGCGGGAGGGCAAGGGAGTGAGCAGTTCTTC. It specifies CASSLAHGLAGGQGSEQFF.

CDR3 DNA: TGTGCCAGCAGTGAAGGGGGCAGGGGGCGCGGATCACCCCTCCACTTT. Protein product: CASSEGGRGRGSPLHF. This chain connects TRBV25-1 to TRBJ1-6, with TRBD1 identical over 8 bases. The germline CDR1 and CDR2 sequences are MGHDK and SYGVNS. This CDR3 has 16 amino acids. With 2 bases clipped from V and 10 bases from J, the junction kept 10 bases outside the gene matches.